This T cell receptor (beta chain) is from a study of a mutant IDH1 vaccine in newly diagnosed glioma. Study context: The treated population exhibited a male proportion of roughly 60%, a female proportion of around 38%, and a mean age of roughly 39 years. Patients arrived already treated with radiotherapy, temozolomide, or both, most having had both.

Only in-frame clones appear in the TCRdb table, and some are missing; sequencing was by immunoSEQ multiplex PCR. Here the sample spans some 95,000 clones, roughly 77% being singletons. This CDR3 region has 12 residues. The V and J ends lost 0 bases and 6 bases respectively, with 6 bases between them. From germline, CDR1 is MNHNS and CDR2 SASEGT. General study findings and limits: Alterations occurring in top peripheral T cell clonotypes seemed unrelated to pseudoprogression.

This sample's time point: baseline, week 1 (first vaccination visit). The treatment was: pre-vaccination baseline after standard-of-care therapy. Turning to this clone: Its antigen is as yet unknown.

The sequence came from a man aged 35-49 years with glioma. This chain joins TRBV6-1 and TRBJ2-7; D possibly corresponds to TRBD1 (5 bases). The sequencing here drew on PBMCs, taken from a glioma patient treated with radiotherapy, temozolomide or both. The CDR3 nucleotides are TGTGCCAGCAGTGAAGCTAGGGGCGAGCAGTACTTC. Protein product: CASSEARGEQYF.